This T cell receptor beta chain was captured by sequencing in a study of cytomegalovirus exposure and HLA in healthy donors. Overall study results and limits: Among the most significant clusters, several appeared linked to common viral pathogens in a later analysis. More clonal expansion characterized HLA-associated TCR beta chains than equally common others in a later analysis. The study dropped some indistinguishable V segments, TRBV6-2 and TRBV6-3 among them. Many donors shared some public TCRs, even though most TCR sequences were rare.

Use of 60 Vbeta and 13 Jbeta primers characterized the PCR. Some clones are missing from TCRdb's copy, which holds only in-frame ones; the method was immunoSEQ multiplex PCR. The table lists roughly 180,000 clones, 70% to 80% of them singletons. Concerning this clone itself: The antigen is not known.

The germline CDR1 and CDR2 sequences are LNHDA and SQIVND (reference sequence). The V gene end was trimmed by 9 bases and the J gene end by 1 base; junction bases not matched to a gene: 12. CDR3 length: 16 amino acids. V and J are TRBV19 and TRBJ1-5; the match to TRBD1 covers 7 bases. The TCR was taken from a man aged 18 to 35 in good health and CMV-seronegative. The sequenced sample was PBMCs. The CDR3 bases are TGTGCCAGCCCCTGGACAGGATCTACCAGCAATCAGCCCCAGCATTTT. Encoded protein: CASPWTGSTSNQPQHF.